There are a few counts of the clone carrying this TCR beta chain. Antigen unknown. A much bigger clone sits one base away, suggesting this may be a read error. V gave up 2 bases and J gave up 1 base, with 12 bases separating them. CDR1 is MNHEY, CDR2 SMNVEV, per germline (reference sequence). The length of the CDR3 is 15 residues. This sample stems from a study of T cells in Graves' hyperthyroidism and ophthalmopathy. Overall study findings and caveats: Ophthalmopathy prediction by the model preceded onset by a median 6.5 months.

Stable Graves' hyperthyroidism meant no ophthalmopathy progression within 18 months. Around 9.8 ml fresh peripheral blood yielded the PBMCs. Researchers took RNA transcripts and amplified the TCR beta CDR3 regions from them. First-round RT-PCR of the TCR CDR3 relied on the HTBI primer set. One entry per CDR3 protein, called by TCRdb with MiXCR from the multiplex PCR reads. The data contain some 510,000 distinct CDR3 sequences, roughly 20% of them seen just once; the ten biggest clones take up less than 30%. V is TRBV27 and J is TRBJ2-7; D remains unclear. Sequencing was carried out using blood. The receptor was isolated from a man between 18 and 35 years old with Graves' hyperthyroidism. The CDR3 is CASSLIPGTSYEQYF. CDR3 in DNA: TGTGCCAGCAGTTTAATCCCCGGCACGTCCTACGAGCAGTACTTC.